This is a list of T cell receptor beta chains from one sample in a study of T-cell memory formation after mild COVID-19. TCRdb re-analysed the 5' RACE reads in MiXCR, keeping a single row per CDR3 protein. The sample includes roughly 80,000 distinct CDR3 sequences, more than 20% of them seen just once. Sequenced: PBMCs or a T cell subset sorted from them (not recorded which). The receptors shown here come from a man aged 18 to 30 who had mild COVID-19 (a few samples of this study predate the infection). Cell type and time point are not known. The CDR3 runs from the conserved cysteine through the conserved F or W.

V gene: TRBV6-5
CDR3 protein: CASSTPSNYGYTF

V gene: TRBV4-3
CDR3 protein: CASSTHVGTEAFF

V gene: TRBV6-6
CDR3 protein: CASSYSHGTDDPYGYTF

V gene: TRBV27
CDR3 protein: CASSLSAYTEQYF

V gene: TRBV18
CDR3 protein: CASSPDRGNEKLFF

V gene: TRBV7-9
CDR3 protein: CASSSIGGDYEQYF

V gene: TRBV4-2
CDR3 protein: CASSQDAGTLVDSNQPQHF

V gene: TRBV29-1
CDR3 protein: CSVEGDPMGYTF

V gene: TRBV12-3/TRBV12-4
CDR3 protein: CASSAGAGGYDGYTF

V gene: TRBV6-2/TRBV6-3
CDR3 protein: CASSYVQLPTDTQYF

V gene: TRBV29-1
CDR3 protein: CSVDRGRDLSVQFF